Below, one TCR beta chain is given with its context. This entry comes from a study of siplizumab effects on memory and regulatory T cells. V lost 4 bases, J lost 4 bases, and 8 bases stayed unmatched. The CDR3 loop spans 15 amino acids. CDR1 and CDR2 (germline): SGHAT, FQNNGV. Method: immunoSEQ multiplex PCR; TCRdb's copy keeps in-frame clones and lacks some. The sample consists of approximately 94,000 clones, around 97% of them appearing once. Sample: naive CD4+ T cells sorted from blood. The chain is built from TRBV11-2 and TRBJ2-7; 9 bases align to TRBD1. This TCR came from a human donor in good health. The CDR3 nucleotides are TGTGCCAGCAGCTCGATATCACAGGGGGCTTACGAGCAGTACTTC. Translated, it gives CASSSISQGAYEQYF.